This T cell receptor beta chain was profiled in a study of a mutant IDH1 vaccine in newly diagnosed glioma (dated by TCRdb to the early 2020s). Notes on the research overall: Vaccination started 4-6 weeks after radiotherapy alone, or was given together with temozolomide cycles in the groups whose treatment included chemotherapy. Of the 32 patients who were treated, around 60% were male and 37.5% were female, and the mean age was about 40 years. Before enrollment, patients had received standard therapy of radiotherapy alone, temozolomide alone, or radiochemotherapy with temozolomide; most received the combination. Visit V12 was the week-35 safety follow-up and visit V13 was the week-47 end of study. Six visits were used for peripheral blood collection: V03 (baseline), V05, V07, V10, V12 and V13. For exploratory analyses, longitudinal TCRB deep sequencing was carried out in under 30 treated patients wherever samples were available. Study-wide conclusions, independent of this receptor: Pseudoprogression seemed to be unrelated to changes in the top peripheral T cell clonotypes found by TCRB sequencing. Immune responses induced by the vaccine were seen in roughly 95% of patients across multiple MHC alleles. According to the authors, sample limitations meant that analyses of patient blood samples could not be reproduced. Availability determined which PBMC samples were chosen for TCRB deep sequencing.

The sample's time point label is to be understood as: week 47, end of study. Each vaccine dose was 300 ug of a 20-mer mutant IDH1 peptide in Montanide, given subcutaneously with topical imiquimod. Eight vaccinations were administered to patients in weeks 1, 3, 5, 7, 11, 15, 19 and 23, corresponding to visits V03 through V10. Newly diagnosed WHO grade 3 or 4 IDH1-mutant astrocytomas showing loss of nuclear ATRX were present in the donors. The samples were drawn from NOA16, a multicentre, single-arm, open-label phase I trial in Germany that tested a mutant IDH1 peptide vaccine in humans for the first time. Genomic DNA for TCRB sequencing was extracted from EDTA blood using the DNeasy Blood and Tissue Kit. Trimming at the junction amounts to 2 bases on V and 7 bases on J, and the germline ends lie 15 bases apart. From the germline V gene, CDR1 is MGHRA and CDR2 is YSYEKL. Spanning cysteine to phenylalanine, the CDR3 consists of 14 amino acids. Only the CDR3 DNA is retained, 42 bases long and in frame from the first base.

Library construction relied on the immunoSEQ multiplex PCR assay. The hsTCRB Kit was used according to the manufacturer's protocol to amplify rearranged TCR beta chain sequences. Sequencing of TCRB libraries was carried out on an Illumina MiSeq. Under the source paper's analysis protocol: The proprietary platform of the kit vendor was used for demultiplexing, trimming and gene mapping. TCRdb carries this immuneACCESS record with in-frame sequences only. Its versions omit some clonotypes, under half of them owing to an unresolved V gene in the studies checked, with the rest unexplained. V, J and clone size were drawn from that table, and D and trimming were deduced from the DNA. A total of approximately 84,000 clones appear in this sample, roughly 77% of them only once. The top ten clones comprise 5% to 6.5% of the sample. Turning to this clone: Its specific antigen is unknown. There are no base qualities to consult, and no much larger clone falls within one base.

The chain is made from TRBV4-1 and TRBJ2-7; the D gene lacks a confident call. The specimen comprised PBMCs, sampled from a glioma patient whose treatment included an IDH1 peptide vaccine. This clonotype was obtained from a man aged 35 to 55 with glioma. The DNA reads as follows: TGCGCCAGCAGCCAAATACCAACAGCCTGGGAGCAGTACTTC. This sequence encodes CASSQIPTAWEQYF.